This T cell receptor (beta chain) was identified in a study of blood T cell repertoires in COVID-19. Study as a whole: T cells, B-cell-depleted T cells, or PBMCs supplied cDNA or gDNA.

In its sample, this clone was seen once. The data were produced by immunoSEQ multiplex PCR, yet TCRdb's version contains in-frame clones alone and is incomplete. Here the sample spans about 100,000 clones, just under 80% being singletons. V was pared by 1 base and J by 1 base, with 13 bases between. Germline-derived CDR1 and CDR2 are LNHDA and SQIVND (reference sequence). CDR3 length: 16 residues. Source material: peripheral blood. The receptor's source is a woman in her 70s with acute or convalescent COVID-19. The chain is built from TRBV19 and TRBJ1-1; no firm D call. The CDR3 protein is CASSIGGGSGNTEAFF. CDR3 DNA: TGTGCCAGTAGTATAGGTGGAGGGAGTGGGAACACTGAAGCTTTCTTT.